Below, 31 T cell receptor beta chains from the same sample are listed, as sequenced in a study of spatial heterogeneity in lung cancer. One entry per CDR3 protein, called by TCRdb with MiXCR from the 5' RACE reads. The table includes 40,000 or so distinct CDR3 sequences, 7.5% detected once. Time point here: sample taken at primary tumor resection. Sequences were derived from PBMCs, sampled at surgery. All receptors derive from a male donor with early-stage non-small cell lung cancer.

CDR3 amino acids: CASSPVSYNSPLHF. CDR3 nucleotide sequence: TGTGCCAGCAGTCCTGTCTCCTATAATTCACCCCTCCACTTT. The genes are TRBV6-5 and TRBJ1-6; D remains ambiguous. V was shortened by 5 bases and J by 0 bases, with 5 bases between the two germline ends. Per the germline V gene, CDR1 is MNHEY and CDR2 is SVGAGI. The CDR3 length is 14 residues.

The chain carries TRBV30 and TRBJ1-1; no reliable D call. There are 12 residues in the CDR3. Germline assignment: CDR1 GTSNPN and CDR2 SVGIG (reference sequence). V lost 1 base and J lost 1, with 4 bases in between. The CDR3 spells CAWSDGNTEAFF. The CDR3 nucleotides read TGTGCCTGGAGTGATGGGAACACTGAAGCTTTCTTT.

This clonotype has just a few counts. The chain has TRBV7-3 and TRBJ2-5, with 9 bases aligning to TRBD2. The ends lost 5 bases at V and 5 bases at J; junction bases unmatched: 21. CDR1 is SGHTA, CDR2 FQGTGA, per germline. The CDR3 runs to 19 residues. CDR3 in DNA: TGTGCCAGCAGCCCAGACCCGGCACTTAGCGGGGGACTTAGGGAGACCCAGTACTTC. It encodes CASSPDPALSGGLRETQYF. Complete variable domain (other parts from reference TRBV7-3 and TRBJ2-5): GAGVSQTPSNKVTEKGKYVELRCDPISGHTALYWYRQSLGQGPEFLIYFQGTGAADDSGLPNDRFFAVRPEGSVSTLKIQRTERGDSAVYLCASSPDPALSGGLRETQYFGPGTRLLVL.

There are many counts of this clonotype. J is TRBJ2-3 and V is TRBV12-5, with TRBD2 matching over 7 bases. The CDR3 sequence is 15 residues long. CDR1 LGHNT and CDR2 FRNRAP come from the germline V gene. The ends lost 5 bases at V and 1 base at J; junction bases unmatched: 6. CDR3 sequence reads: CASGRGTTRTDTQYF. The CDR3 region has the DNA TGTGCTAGTGGTCGGGGGACTACACGCACAGATACGCAGTATTTT.

This clonotype was found many times. This sequence joins TRBV4-3 and TRBJ2-3, with unresolved D. Germline V CDR1 and CDR2: LGHNA, YSLEER. Trimming stripped 0 bases from V and 0 bases from J, with 7 bases between. The CDR3 totals 15 residues. CDR3 loop: CASSQERLSTDTQYF. The CDR3 DNA is TGCGCCAGCAGCCAAGAGCGGCTTAGCACAGATACGCAGTATTTT.

In its sample, this clonotype was seen many times. This sequence joins TRBV29-1 and TRBJ2-1; 12 bases are shared with TRBD2. Germline values: CDR1 SQVTM, CDR2 ANQGSEA. The length of the CDR3 is 14 residues. V was pared by 5 bases and J by 7 bases, with 6 bases of the junction left unmatched. This CDR3 reads CSVLTSGSSNEQFF. The CDR3 coding sequence is TGCAGCGTTTTGACTAGCGGGAGTTCTAATGAGCAGTTCTTC.

A note on this clonotype: A much larger clone is a single base away; this may be a read error. The chain recombines TRBV20-1 with TRBJ2-2, with 9 bases matching TRBD1. Per the germline V gene, CDR1 is DFQATT and CDR2 is SNEGSKA (reference sequence). There are 16 residues in the CDR3. The DNA for the CDR3 is TGCAGTGCTAGAGATGCCGGGACAGGGAACATCGGGGAGCCGTTTTTT. This encodes CSARDAGTGNIGEPFF.

This clonotype occurred a few times. V and J are TRBV7-9 and TRBJ1-1; maybe TRBD1 (6 bases). CDR1 SEHNR and CDR2 FQNEAQ come from the germline V gene (reference sequence). The CDR3 runs to 15 residues. Deletions cut 2 bases from V and 1 base from J, with 11 bases between. The CDR3 reads CASSLPQGSNTEAFF. CDR3 DNA: TGTGCCAGCAGCTTACCACAGGGATCGAACACTGAAGCTTTCTTT.

This clonotype has at least ten counts. This chain connects TRBV6-4 to TRBJ2-1; 9 bases fit TRBD2. V dropped 0 bases and J dropped 3; count of bases not matched to a gene: 0. The CDR3 is made up of 15 amino acids. The germline V gene has CDR1 MRHNA and CDR2 SNTAGT. Here the CDR3 DNA reads TGTGCCAGCAGTGACTCGCGGGGGGGCTACAATGAGCAGTTCTTC. It translates to CASSDSRGGYNEQFF.

In this sample, this clonotype turned up many times. This chain uses TRBV6-5 with TRBJ2-7; TRBD2 agrees at 10 bases. The CDR3 covers 15 residues. CDR1 is MNHEY, CDR2 SVGAGI, per germline. J lost 1 base, V lost 5 bases, and 5 bases had no gene match. The CDR3 loop is CASSPASGGSYEQYF. As DNA, the CDR3 is TGTGCCAGCAGTCCAGCTAGCGGGGGTTCCTACGAGCAGTACTTC.

This clonotype was observed many times. This chain links TRBV12-3 or TRBV12-4 with TRBJ1-3; D perhaps matches TRBD1 (6 bases). Trimming removed 5 bases at V and 1 base at J, with 9 bases between. The CDR3 loop spans 14 amino acids. CDR3 bases: TGTGCCAGCAGTCGCGGACAGTCTGGAAACACCATATATTTT. Protein: CASSRGQSGNTIYF.

This clonotype has ten or more counts. This CDR3 is CASSVELAEKTYEQYV. The CDR3 nucleotides are TGTGCCAGCAGCGTAGAGCTAGCGGAGAAAACCTACGAGCAGTACGTC. This rearrangement joins TRBV9 to TRBJ2-7, with 7 bases fitting TRBD2. The CDR3 runs to 16 residues. CDR1 is SGDLS and CDR2 is YYNGEE in the germline V gene. Trimming took 0 bases from V and 2 from J; bases not matched to a gene: 8.

This clonotype was found a few times. The chain couples TRBV2 to TRBJ2-5; the match to TRBD1 covers 9 bases. The CDR3 covers 14 residues. The germline gives CDR1 SNHLY, CDR2 FYNNEI. V shed 6 bases and J 5 bases; nucleotides not matched to a gene: 7. The CDR3 protein is CASSMGQGQETQYF. The DNA for the CDR3 is TGTGCCAGCAGCATGGGACAGGGTCAGGAGACCCAGTACTTC. The variable domain in full, completed from reference TRBV2 and TRBJ2-5, reads EPEVTQTPSHQVTQMGQEVILRCVPISNHLYFYWYRQILGQKVEFLVSFYNNEISEKSEIFDDQFSVERPDGSNFTLKIRSTKLEDSAMYFCASSMGQGQETQYFGPGTRLLVL.

The genes are TRBV7-9 and TRBJ1-2, with D hard to call. Germline V gene lookup returns CDR1 SEHNR and CDR2 FQNEAQ (reference sequence). The CDR3 is made up of 14 amino acids. V dropped 2 bases and J dropped 2 bases, with 9 bases sitting between them. DNA of the CDR3: TGTGCCAGCAGCTTACCGGTGGGAAACTATGGCTACACCTTC. Translating it yields CASSLPVGNYGYTF.

In this sample, this clonotype turned up many times. The chain couples TRBV6-2 or TRBV6-3 to TRBJ2-7, with D unresolved. The CDR3 has 13 residues. CDR1 and CDR2 (germline): MNHEY, SVGEGT. V lost 7 bases to trimming and J lost 5 bases, with 15 bases between them. This CDR3 reads CASNRVGVDEQYF. The CDR3 region has the DNA TGTGCCAGCAACCGGGTTGGCGTCGACGAGCAGTACTTC.

The chain couples TRBV7-2 to TRBJ2-1; the D gene is possibly TRBD2 (5 bases). Trimming left V 0 bases short and J 8 bases short, with 14 bases between. Germline-derived CDR1 and CDR2 are SGHTA and FQGNSA. The CDR3 extends over 15 amino acids. CDR3 protein: CASSLAPDYSYEQFF. In DNA form, the CDR3 reads TGTGCCAGCAGCTTAGCGCCCGACTATAGTTATGAGCAGTTCTTC. Complete variable domain (other parts from reference TRBV7-2 and TRBJ2-1): GAGVSQSPSNKVTEKGKDVELRCDPISGHTALYWYRQSLGQGLEFLIYFQGNSAPDKSGLPSDRFSAERTGGSVSTLTIQRTQQEDSAVYLCASSLAPDYSYEQFFGPGTRLTVL.

At least ten counts were recorded for this clonotype. The chain employs TRBV10-2 and TRBJ1-2, with 12 bases fitting TRBD1. Trimming removed 6 bases from V and 4 bases from J; junction bases left unmatched: 3. CDR1 is WSHSY and CDR2 is SAAADI in the germline V gene. The CDR3 spans 14 residues. CDR3 amino acids: CASRGGQGAYGYTF. The CDR3 coding sequence is TGCGCCAGCAGAGGGGGACAGGGGGCCTATGGCTACACCTTC.

This rearrangement joins TRBV7-3 to TRBJ2-3; perhaps TRBD2 as D (5 bases). Germline CDR1 and CDR2: SGHTA and FQGTGA. Trimming cost V 5 bases and J 2 bases, with 8 bases left between them. The CDR3 covers 13 residues. This CDR3 is CASSGGLTDTQYF. The CDR3, as DNA: TGTGCCAGCAGCGGAGGACTCACAGATACGCAGTATTTT.

Many counts were recorded for this clonotype. The chain carries TRBV20-1 and TRBJ1-3, with TRBD1 matching over 7 bases. Germline assignment: CDR1 DFQATT and CDR2 SNEGSKA (reference sequence). The length of the CDR3 is 13 residues. The V gene end was trimmed by 6 bases and the J gene end by 4 bases; junction bases not matched to a gene: 6. This CDR3 reads CSARDSRGNTIYF. The CDR3 region has the DNA TGCAGTGCCCGGGACAGCCGCGGAAACACCATATATTTT.

This clonotype was observed at least ten times. J is TRBJ2-5 and V is TRBV7-2; 14 nucleotides align to TRBD2. With 5 bases clipped from V and 5 bases from J, the junction kept 4 bases outside the gene matches. The CDR3 sequence is 15 residues long. Germline V CDR1 and CDR2: SGHTA, FQGNSA. The DNA of the CDR3 is TGTGCCAGCAGCCCCCGGACTAGCGGGAGGGAGACCCAGTACTTC. Translating gives CASSPRTSGRETQYF.

Concerning this clonotype itself: A much bigger clone sits one base away, suggesting this may be a read error. The V and J genes are TRBV7-9 and TRBJ2-2, with TRBD2 matching 11 bases. Germline V gene sequence: CDR1 SEHNR, CDR2 FQNEAQ (reference sequence). The CDR3 is 15 amino acids. CDR3 sequence (DNA): TGTGCCAGCAGCTTAGGACTAGCGGGATCCGGGAAGCTGTTTTTT. This sequence encodes CASSLGLAGSGKLFF.

The rearrangement uses TRBV19 and TRBJ2-2; 9 nucleotides align to TRBD2. Germline values: CDR1 LNHDA, CDR2 SQIVND (reference sequence). The CDR3 length is 15 residues. Trimming removed 5 bases from V and 3 bases from J; junction bases left unmatched: 4. CDR3 protein: CASSLGTSYTGELFF. The CDR3 coding sequence is TGTGCCAGTAGTCTCGGGACTAGCTACACCGGGGAGCTGTTTTTT.

This clonotype was recorded many times. The chain is built from TRBV27 and TRBJ2-5; D uncertain. The CDR3 is 13 residues long. Germline CDR1 reads MNHEY; CDR2 reads SMNVEV (reference sequence). Trimming stripped 6 bases from V and 4 bases from J, with 12 bases between. Here the CDR3 reads CASSLGRGETQYF. CDR3 bases: TGTGCCAGCAGCCTCGGGCGCGGAGAGACCCAGTACTTC.

This clonotype was seen repeatedly, ten times or more. The rearrangement uses TRBV29-1 and TRBJ1-3, with TRBD1 identical over 12 bases. The CDR3 has 12 residues. The germline gives CDR1 SQVTM, CDR2 ANQGSEA. J was trimmed by 8 bases and V by 7 bases; bases with no gene match: 3. The CDR3 loop is CSGGTGGDTIYF. Here the CDR3 DNA reads TGCAGCGGTGGGACAGGGGGCGACACCATATATTTT.

This clonotype was observed many times. The rearrangement links TRBV5-1 to TRBJ2-3; 8 nucleotides align to TRBD1. V was clipped by 1 base and J by 3 bases; unmatched bases: 1. Looked up from germline, CDR1 is SGHRS and CDR2 is YFSETQ. The CDR3 consists of 14 residues. The CDR3 nucleotides are TGCGCCAGCAGCTTGCAGGGGGCAACAGATACGCAGTATTTT. It translates to CASSLQGATDTQYF. Together with reference TRBV5-1 and TRBJ2-3, the CDR3 gives the full variable domain: KAGVTQTPRYLIKTRGQQVTLSCSPISGHRSVSWYQQTPGQGLQFLFEYFSETQRNKGNFPGRFSGRQFSNSRSEMNVSTLELGDSALYLCASSLQGATDTQYFGPGTRLTVL.

There are a few counts of this clonotype. The chain joins TRBV6-5 to TRBJ2-7; a possible D gene is TRBD1 (5 bases). V lost 1 base and J 4 bases, leaving 8 bases between the germline ends. Germline values: CDR1 MNHEY, CDR2 SVGAGI. This CDR3 spans 13 amino acids. CDR3 DNA: TGTGCCAGCAGTTACTTTAGGGGATACGAGCAGTACTTC. Amino acids: CASSYFRGYEQYF.

This clonotype was counted many times. The V and J genes are TRBV7-3 and TRBJ1-1; D is unclear. This CDR3 comprises 14 residues. CDR1 and CDR2 (germline): SGHTA, FQGTGA. V lost 3 bases to trimming and J lost 1 base, with 9 bases between them. This CDR3 is CASSFTAGNTEAFF. In DNA form, the CDR3 reads TGTGCCAGCAGCTTTACGGCAGGGAACACTGAAGCTTTCTTT.

A note on this clonotype: Just one base apart from a much larger clone, this may be a read error. The J gene is TRBJ2-7, the V gene TRBV4-3; 7 bases are a match to TRBD2. The germline V gene encodes CDR1 LGHNA and CDR2 YSLEER. CDR3 length equals 13 residues. The CDR3, as DNA: TGCGTCAGCAGCCAAGGACTAGTGAAGGAGCAGTACTTC. Translating gives CVSSQGLVKEQYF.

This clonotype was recorded many times. The rearrangement links TRBV10-3 to TRBJ2-1, with TRBD2 as a possible D gene (5 bases). There are 18 residues in the CDR3. V lost 3 bases to trimming and J lost 4 bases, with 22 bases between them. Germline lookup yields CDR1 ENHRY and CDR2 SYGVKD. The CDR3 DNA sequence: TGTGCCATCAGTGATCAAAGAAGCCGATCCTCGGGATACAATGAGCAGTTCTTC. This encodes CAISDQRSRSSGYNEQFF.

This clonotype was counted many times. V usage is TRBV7-3 and J usage is TRBJ1-1, with TRBD1 matching 7 bases. The CDR3 spans 13 residues. Germline assignment: CDR1 SGHTA and CDR2 FQGTGA. J lost 4 bases, V lost 4 bases, and 3 bases had no gene match. The CDR3 DNA reads TGTGCCAGCAGCTCGGGACAGTTCACTGAAGCTTTCTTT. This gives the protein CASSSGQFTEAFF.

This clonotype has ten or more counts. The chain has TRBV9 and TRBJ2-3, with D possibly TRBD1 on 6 matching bases. V was cut by 1 base and J by 4 bases, with 7 bases left in between. Germline CDR1 reads SGDLS; CDR2 reads YYNGEE. The CDR3 sequence is 13 residues long. In DNA form, the CDR3 reads TGTGCCAGCAGCGTACAGGGGTCAGATACGCAGTATTTT. Protein sequence: CASSVQGSDTQYF.